This T cell receptor (beta chain) was captured by sequencing in a study of blood T cell repertoires in COVID-19. At the level of the study: Acute-phase and convalescent COVID-19 samples originated in the United States, Italy and Spain. PBMCs, B-cell-depleted T cells, or T cells were the source of the cDNA or gDNA that made up the material.

Clones were read by immunoSEQ multiplex PCR, and TCRdb kept only the in-frame ones, dropping some. The sample carries around 250,000 clones, about 85% recorded once. The germline V gene encodes CDR1 SNHLY and CDR2 FYNNEI. The CDR3 runs to 14 residues. With 7 bases removed from V and 2 bases from J, the gap between germline ends came to 12 bases. This chain links TRBV2 with TRBJ1-3; perhaps TRBD1 as D (6 bases). The specimen sequenced was peripheral blood. The clonotype comes from a man aged 30-40 years who had recovered from COVID-19. CDR3 sequence reads: CASNTGGTGNTIYF. CDR3 sequence (DNA): TGTGCCAGCAACACGGGGGGCACTGGAAACACCATATATTTT.